One and the same sample provided the 32 T cell receptor beta chains below, sequenced in a study of T cells expressing NK-cell markers. TCRdb re-analyzed the 5' RACE reads; it lists each CDR3 protein once, without DNA. The sample table sets out 450,000 to 600,000 distinct CDR3 sequences. The sample comprised blood T cells: a sorted CD56 or NKG2C T cell subset, CD4+ or CD8+ T cells, or bulk PBMC T cells (not recorded which). These receptors all come from a man aged 18-30 years in good health.

CDR3 loop: CSASGRRDEQFF. The chain links TRBV20-1 to TRBJ2-1; the TCRdb D gene call, TRBD2, has no DNA to confirm it. Germline values: CDR1 DFQATT, CDR2 SNEGSKA (reference sequence). The CDR3 covers 12 residues.

The rearrangement joins TRBV12-3 or TRBV12-4 to TRBJ2-1; the D gene TCRdb calls, TRBD2, cannot be checked with no DNA. The CDR3 has 14 residues. The CDR3: CASSLSGRDVEQFF.

The chain is built from TRBV5-1 and TRBJ1-2. The CDR3 is 15 residues long. CDR1 and CDR2 from the germline V gene are SGHRS and YFSETQ. The CDR3 sequence is CASSLGTPDGYGYTF.

V and J are TRBV20-1 and TRBJ2-7; TCRdb lists TRBD2, though no DNA is available to test this call. Germline CDR1 is DFQATT and CDR2 is SNEGSKA (reference sequence). The CDR3 has 15 residues. The CDR3 sequence: CSARDATSGPYEQYF.

The V and J genes are TRBV2 and TRBJ1-1; with no DNA, the TCRdb D assignment of TRBD1 cannot be verified. CDR1 is SNHLY, CDR2 FYNNEI, per germline. This CDR3 is built from 14 residues. This CDR3 is CASEPETVNTEAFF.

The V gene is TRBV7-6, the J gene TRBJ1-1; the TCRdb call, TRBD1, lacks DNA for checking. CDR3 length equals 16 residues. The V gene's germline CDR1 is SGHVS and CDR2 FNYEAQ. The CDR3 loop reads CASSWRQGYSNTEAFF.

The CDR3 protein is CASSLAVDRRGSYGYTF. V usage is TRBV7-8 and J usage is TRBJ1-2; TCRdb lists TRBD1, though no DNA is available to test this call. Germline CDR1 reads SGHVS; CDR2 reads FQNEAQ. This CDR3 comprises 17 residues.

The rearrangement uses TRBV3-1 and TRBJ2-2; TCRdb lists TRBD1, though no DNA is available to test this call. The CDR3 totals 14 residues. Germline assignment: CDR1 LGHDT and CDR2 YNNKEL (reference sequence). CDR3 loop: CASSQFRDPGELFF.

CDR3 amino acids: CASSWGQGHGELFF. The V call is TRBV5-5, the J call TRBJ2-2; the TCRdb D gene call, TRBD1, has no DNA to confirm it. The CDR3 is 14 residues long. CDR1 and CDR2 from the germline V gene are SGHKS and YYEKEE (reference sequence).

The V gene is TRBV14, the J gene TRBJ2-5. This CDR3 has 15 residues. The V gene's germline CDR1 is SGHDN and CDR2 FVKESK. CDR3 region: CASSQGNGLWETQYF. The complete variable domain, with remaining parts taken from reference TRBV14 and TRBJ2-5, reads EAGVTQFPSHSVIEKGQTVTLRCDPISGHDNLYWYRRVMGKEIKFLLHFVKESKQDESGMPNNRFLAERTGGTYSTLKVQPAELEDSGVYFCASSQGNGLWETQYFGPGTRLLVL.

The chain is built from TRBV30 and TRBJ2-3; TCRdb's assignment of TRBD2 cannot be checked, as there is no DNA. Looked up from germline, CDR1 is GTSNPN and CDR2 is SVGIG (reference sequence). The CDR3 is made up of 14 amino acids. CDR3 amino acids: CAWNPGGPWDTQYF.

This chain connects TRBV28 to TRBJ2-5; the TCRdb call, TRBD2, lacks DNA for checking. This CDR3 has 13 residues. Looked up from germline, CDR1 is MDHEN and CDR2 is SYDVKM. This chain's CDR3 is CASTSDLSGTQYF.

CDR3 amino acids: CASSSSTTSSQHF. The V gene is TRBV12-3 or TRBV12-4, the J gene TRBJ1-5. This CDR3 spans 13 amino acids.

The chain employs TRBV5-1 and TRBJ2-2; TCRdb selects TRBD1, and the lack of DNA leaves this call unchecked. The CDR3 runs 15 residues. Germline lookup yields CDR1 SGHRS and CDR2 YFSETQ. The CDR3 is CASSSTGPGTGELFF.

This rearrangement joins TRBV19 to TRBJ1-4. The CDR3 extends over 11 amino acids. CDR1 is LNHDA, CDR2 SQIVND, per germline (reference sequence). CDR3 region: CATNRGEKLFF.

The genes are TRBV6-5 and TRBJ1-5. Germline V lookup: CDR1 MNHEY, CDR2 SVGAGI. This CDR3 is 14 amino acids long. CDR3 loop: CASELGGLNQPQHF.

This chain uses TRBV29-1 with TRBJ2-7. The V gene's germline CDR1 is SQVTM and CDR2 ANQGSEA. This CDR3 has 14 amino acids. This CDR3 is CSVSAPAGDYEQYF.

The rearrangement joins TRBV7-9 to TRBJ2-2; TCRdb designates TRBD2, a call that cannot be tested without DNA. The CDR3 consists of 17 residues. From germline, CDR1 is SEHNR and CDR2 FQNEAQ (reference sequence). CDR3 sequence reads: CASSPASSRTYTGELFF.

The V and J genes are TRBV5-5 and TRBJ2-5. The CDR3 contains 16 residues. The germline CDR1 and CDR2 sequences are SGHKS and YYEKEE (reference sequence). The CDR3 sequence is CASSLPSGWYQETQYF.

The V and J genes are TRBV4-1 and TRBJ1-5. Germline-derived CDR1 and CDR2 are MGHRA and YSYEKL. The CDR3 is 13 residues long. The CDR3 here is CASSQALRKPQHF.

This rearrangement joins TRBV6-6 to TRBJ2-6; TCRdb names TRBD1, which stays unverified in the absence of DNA. CDR1 is MNHNY, CDR2 SVGAGI, per germline (reference sequence). There are 12 residues in the CDR3. The CDR3 loop reads CATRSGANVLTF.

The rearrangement links TRBV5-1 to TRBJ2-3. CDR1 SGHRS and CDR2 YFSETQ come from the germline V gene. This CDR3 has 14 residues. CDR3 sequence reads: CASSSDRSTDTQYF. Drawing the rest from reference TRBV5-1 and TRBJ2-3, the complete variable domain is KAGVTQTPRYLIKTRGQQVTLSCSPISGHRSVSWYQQTPGQGLQFLFEYFSETQRNKGNFPGRFSGRQFSNSRSEMNVSTLELGDSALYLCASSSDRSTDTQYFGPGTRLTVL.

V gene TRBV20-1 combines with J gene TRBJ2-7; absent DNA, TCRdb's TRBD2 call cannot be checked. The CDR3 is 15 residues long. Germline CDR1 reads DFQATT; CDR2 reads SNEGSKA (reference sequence). This CDR3 reads CSAVGRAGSSYEQYF.

This rearrangement joins TRBV20-1 to TRBJ2-1. The CDR3 length is 14 residues. CDR1 is DFQATT and CDR2 is SNEGSKA in the germline V gene (reference sequence). The CDR3 here is CSARERTRSNEQFF.

This sequence joins TRBV29-1 and TRBJ2-7. Germline V gene data show CDR1 as SQVTM and CDR2 as ANQGSEA. The CDR3 contains 13 residues. CDR3: CSAVLAVDYEQYF.

V is TRBV20-1 and J is TRBJ2-5; checking the TCRdb D call of TRBD2 is not possible without DNA. The CDR3 is 14 amino acids. Germline CDR1 reads DFQATT; CDR2 reads SNEGSKA (reference sequence). CDR3 loop: CSAEGLFAGETQYF.

The V and J genes are TRBV7-9 and TRBJ1-2; TCRdb gives TRBD1 as the D gene, but with no DNA this cannot be confirmed. Germline values: CDR1 SEHNR, CDR2 FQNEAQ (reference sequence). The CDR3 consists of 11 residues. This CDR3 reads CASSSGQGCAF.

The chain is built from TRBV20-1 and TRBJ2-5; TCRdb selects TRBD1, and the lack of DNA leaves this call unchecked. Germline V lookup: CDR1 DFQATT, CDR2 SNEGSKA (reference sequence). The CDR3 is 17 amino acids. This chain's CDR3 is CSARFLTTAGGQETQYF.

This chain links TRBV13 with TRBJ2-2. The CDR3 spans 14 residues. Looked up from germline, CDR1 is PRHDT and CDR2 is FYEKMQ (reference sequence). The CDR3 sequence: CASSSGLSTGELFF.

V and J are TRBV5-1 and TRBJ2-2; absent DNA, TCRdb's TRBD1 call cannot be checked. The CDR3 length is 14 residues. The germline V gene encodes CDR1 SGHRS and CDR2 YFSETQ. CDR3 sequence: CASSSHRDRRELFF.

The V and J genes are TRBV5-1 and TRBJ2-4; TCRdb returns TRBD2, unconfirmable since there is no DNA. The CDR3 runs to 16 residues. Germline values: CDR1 SGHRS, CDR2 YFSETQ. The CDR3 sequence is CASSLNLAGGGDIQYF.

The chain carries TRBV28 and TRBJ2-3. Germline CDR1 and CDR2: MDHEN and SYDVKM. The CDR3 extends over 14 amino acids. The CDR3: CASIGVTSTDTQYF.